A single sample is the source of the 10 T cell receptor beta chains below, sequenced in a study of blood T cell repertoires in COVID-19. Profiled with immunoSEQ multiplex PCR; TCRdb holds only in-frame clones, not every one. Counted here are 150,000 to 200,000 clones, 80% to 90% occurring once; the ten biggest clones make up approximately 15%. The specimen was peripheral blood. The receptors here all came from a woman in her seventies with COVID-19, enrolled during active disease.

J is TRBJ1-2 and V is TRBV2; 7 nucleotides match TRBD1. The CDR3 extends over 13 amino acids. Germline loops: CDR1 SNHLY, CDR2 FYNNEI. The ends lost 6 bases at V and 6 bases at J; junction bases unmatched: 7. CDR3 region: CASRLGQADGYTF. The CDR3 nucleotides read TGTGCCAGCAGGCTCGGACAGGCAGATGGCTACACCTTC.

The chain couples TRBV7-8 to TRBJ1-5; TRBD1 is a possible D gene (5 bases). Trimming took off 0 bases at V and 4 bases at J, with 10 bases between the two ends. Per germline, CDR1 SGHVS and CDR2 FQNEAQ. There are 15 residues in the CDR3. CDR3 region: CASSLAGRGNQPQHF. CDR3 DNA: TGTGCCAGCAGCTTAGCGGGACGGGGGAATCAGCCCCAGCATTTT.

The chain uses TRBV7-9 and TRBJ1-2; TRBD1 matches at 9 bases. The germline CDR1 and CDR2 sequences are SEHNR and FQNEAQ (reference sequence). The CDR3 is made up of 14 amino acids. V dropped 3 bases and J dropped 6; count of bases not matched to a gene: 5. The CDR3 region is CASSLGQGPDGYTF. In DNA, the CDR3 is TGTGCCAGCAGCTTGGGACAGGGTCCGGATGGCTACACCTTC.

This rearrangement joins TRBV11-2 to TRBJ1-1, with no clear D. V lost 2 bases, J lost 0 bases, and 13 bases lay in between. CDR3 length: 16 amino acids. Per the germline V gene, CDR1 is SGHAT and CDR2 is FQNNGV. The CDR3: CASSLRFGILNTEAFF. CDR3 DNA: TGTGCCAGCAGCTTACGGTTCGGGATCCTGAACACTGAAGCTTTCTTT.

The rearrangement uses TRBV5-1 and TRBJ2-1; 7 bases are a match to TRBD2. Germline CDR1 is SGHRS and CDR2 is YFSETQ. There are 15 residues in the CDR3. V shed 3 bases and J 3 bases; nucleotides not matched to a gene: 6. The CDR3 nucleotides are TGCGCCAGCAGCTACGGGACTACCCTCTACAATGAGCAGTTCTTC. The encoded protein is CASSYGTTLYNEQFF.

The CDR3 sequence is CASSLEQPLNGYTF. Here the CDR3 DNA reads TGTGCCAGCAGCTTGGAACAGCCATTAAATGGCTACACCTTC. The J gene is TRBJ1-2, the V gene TRBV5-5; D remains ambiguous. V lost 0 bases and J 6 bases, leaving 12 bases between the germline ends. The germline V gene encodes CDR1 SGHKS and CDR2 YYEKEE (reference sequence). This CDR3 contains 14 residues.

The CDR3 sequence: CASSFLLDTEAFF. The CDR3 bases are TGTGCCAGCAGTTTTCTTTTAGACACTGAAGCTTTCTTT. J is TRBJ1-1 and V is TRBV12-3 or TRBV12-4; D gene uncertain. CDR3 length: 13 amino acids. V lost 3 bases and J lost 3, with 8 bases in between.

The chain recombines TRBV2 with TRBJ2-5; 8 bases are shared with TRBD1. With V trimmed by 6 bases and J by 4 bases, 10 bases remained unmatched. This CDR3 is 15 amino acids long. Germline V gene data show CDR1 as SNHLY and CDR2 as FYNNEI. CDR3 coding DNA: TGTGCCAGCAGAGCTCAGGGGGCGATGGCAGAGACCCAGTACTTC. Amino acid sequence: CASRAQGAMAETQYF.

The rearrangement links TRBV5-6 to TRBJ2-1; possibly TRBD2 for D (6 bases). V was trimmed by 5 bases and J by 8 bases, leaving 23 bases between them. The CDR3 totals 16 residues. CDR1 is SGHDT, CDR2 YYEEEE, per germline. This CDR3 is CASSLEGSRRVDEQFF. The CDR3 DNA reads TGTGCCAGCAGTCTGGAGGGTTCGCGGAGAGTCGATGAGCAGTTCTTC.

CDR3 DNA sequence: TGTGCCACCCCAGACAGTGCAAGAAACACCATATATTTT. Translated, it gives CATPDSARNTIYF. The chain recombines TRBV14 with TRBJ1-3, with TRBD1 as a possible D gene (5 bases). Trimming took 10 bases from V and 5 from J, leaving 15 bases between them. The germline V gene has CDR1 SGHDN and CDR2 FVKESK. The CDR3 is made up of 13 amino acids.